Below are 17 T cell receptor beta chains sequenced from a single sample in a study of shared clonotypes between healthy human individuals. Using immunoSEQ multiplex PCR, the repertoire was profiled, and TCRdb retains in-frame clones only, with some absent. This repertoire shows approximately 1.5 million clones, approximately 98% found once; its top ten account for roughly 0.45%. The sequenced material came from naive CD4+ T cells sorted from blood. Subset of the sample: CD45RA+ positively selected. These receptors all come from a man aged 25-40 years in good health.

V and J are TRBV25-1 and TRBJ2-7; 12 bases fit TRBD2. Germline assignment: CDR1 MGHDK and CDR2 SYGVNS. V lost 3 bases and J lost 0; bases outside the gene matches: 3. The CDR3 runs to 16 residues. CDR3 region: CASSELGLAGSYEQYF. The DNA for the CDR3 is TGTGCCAGCAGTGAGCTGGGACTAGCGGGCTCCTACGAGCAGTACTTC.

The count of this clone is one. The chain links TRBV5-6 to TRBJ2-3, with TRBD2 matching over 13 bases. This CDR3 region has 16 residues. Germline V gene sequence: CDR1 SGHDT, CDR2 YYEEEE. V lost 3 bases and J lost 5; bases outside the gene matches: 6. The CDR3: CASSSPGLAGEDTQYF. CDR3 sequence (DNA): TGTGCCAGCAGCTCCCCCGGACTAGCGGGAGAAGATACGCAGTATTTT.

In this sample, this clone turned up once. The chain is built from TRBV6-1 and TRBJ1-2; unclear D gene. The CDR3 spans 15 residues. Trimming removed 0 bases from V and 3 bases from J, with 11 bases in between. Germline CDR1 is MNHNS and CDR2 is SASEGT. The CDR3 sequence is CASSEAARGDYGYTF. CDR3 nucleotide sequence: TGTGCCAGCAGTGAAGCGGCCCGCGGCGACTATGGCTACACCTTC.

This chain links TRBV6-5 with TRBJ2-1, with D perhaps given as TRBD1 or TRBD2 (5 bases each). The V end was cut by 5 bases, the J end by 2 bases, with 13 bases between. CDR1 is MNHEY, CDR2 SVGAGI, per germline. The CDR3 contains 15 residues. Here the CDR3 reads CASSPRDGTYNEQFF. The CDR3 nucleotides read TGTGCCAGCAGTCCCCGGGACGGAACCTACAATGAGCAGTTCTTC.

V and J are TRBV11-2 and TRBJ2-1; D unresolved. Germline V gives CDR1 SGHAT, CDR2 FQNNGV. V lost 0 bases to trimming and J lost 2 bases, with 14 bases between them. The CDR3 contains 17 residues. In DNA, the CDR3 is TGTGCCAGCAGCTTAGATCGGCAGGTTAGGACCTACAATGAGCAGTTCTTC. It encodes CASSLDRQVRTYNEQFF.

The chain uses TRBV6-5 and TRBJ1-1, with D possibly matching TRBD1 (6 bases). The CDR3 runs to 15 residues. Trimming shortened V by 8 bases and J by 2 bases, and 18 bases separated the two germline ends. Germline values: CDR1 MNHEY, CDR2 SVGAGI. CDR3 coding DNA: TGTGCCAGCGCCCTATCGAGGGGGGATAACACTGAAGCTTTCTTT. Translating it yields CASALSRGDNTEAFF.

The V call is TRBV27, the J call TRBJ2-5; D is undetermined. The germline V gene encodes CDR1 MNHEY and CDR2 SMNVEV (reference sequence). The CDR3 runs 14 residues. Trimming cost V 3 bases and J 5 bases, with 13 bases left between them. The CDR3 sequence: CASSLSRSVETQYF. The CDR3 coding sequence is TGTGCCAGCAGTTTGTCGAGGTCCGTGGAGACCCAGTACTTC.

This sequence joins TRBV18 and TRBJ2-7; D may match TRBD1 or TRBD2 (5 bases each). V shed 6 bases and J shed 4 bases, with 13 bases lying between them. The CDR3 consists of 13 residues. Germline V CDR1 and CDR2: KGHSH, LQKENI. The CDR3 nucleotides are TGTGCCAGCTCCTCGGCAGGGAGATACGAGCAGTACTTC. Encoded protein: CASSSAGRYEQYF.

The chain uses TRBV7-2 and TRBJ2-7, with D perhaps matching TRBD1 or TRBD2 (5 bases each). The CDR3 is made up of 16 amino acids. Between the trimmed V and J ends, which lost 4 bases and 0 bases, there was a span of 16 bases. Germline CDR1 is SGHTA and CDR2 is FQGNSA. In DNA, the CDR3 is TGTGCCAGCAGCTCGCGGGCTTGGGGGACCTCCTACGAGCAGTACTTC. This translates into CASSSRAWGTSYEQYF.

This clone was counted once. The chain carries TRBV29-1 and TRBJ1-3, with unresolved D. Germline CDR1 reads SQVTM; CDR2 reads ANQGSEA. Trimming cost V 4 bases and J 3 bases, with 7 bases left between them. This CDR3 has 12 amino acids. CDR3 sequence: CSVAADGNTIYF. The CDR3 DNA is TGCAGCGTTGCGGCTGATGGAAACACCATATATTTT.

This chain uses TRBV6-6 with TRBJ2-7; 9 bases align to TRBD1. The CDR3 sequence is 15 residues long. In germline, CDR1 is MNHNY, CDR2 SVGAGI (reference sequence). J gave up 5 bases and V 5 bases, and 10 bases lay outside the gene matches. In DNA form, the CDR3 reads TGTGCCAGCAGTCGCATCCGGACAGGGGCCCACGAGCAGTACTTC. Protein product: CASSRIRTGAHEQYF.

V and J are TRBV4-1 and TRBJ2-7; the D is unclear. Germline V gives CDR1 MGHRA, CDR2 YSYEKL. V was trimmed by 0 bases and J by 3 bases, leaving 12 bases between them. The CDR3 sequence is 15 residues long. The CDR3 sequence is CASSQDRGTYYEQYF. CDR3 DNA: TGCGCCAGCAGCCAAGACCGCGGCACGTACTACGAGCAGTACTTC.

V usage is TRBV7-2 and J usage is TRBJ2-1, with no clear D. The CDR3 totals 14 residues. V lost 5 bases to trimming and J lost 7 bases, with 15 bases between them. Germline V gene data show CDR1 as SGHTA and CDR2 as FQGNSA. The chain's CDR3 is CASSLSTKTNEQFF. The CDR3 region has the DNA TGTGCCAGCAGCCTAAGCACGAAGACTAATGAGCAGTTCTTC.

This clone showed up just once. The rearrangement links TRBV25-1 to TRBJ2-4, with 11 bases lining up with TRBD1. CDR1 is MGHDK, CDR2 SYGVNS, per germline. CDR3 length equals 15 residues. J was trimmed by 10 bases and V by 1 base; bases with no gene match: 6. The DNA of the CDR3 is TGTGCCAGCAGTGAATTTGGGACAGGGGGTGGTATTCAGTACTTC. It is translated as CASSEFGTGGGIQYF.

The CDR3 region is CASRRKQGRTGELFF. The DNA of the CDR3 is TGTGCCAGTAGAAGAAAACAGGGGCGCACCGGGGAGCTGTTTTTT. V is TRBV19 and J is TRBJ2-2; the match to TRBD1 covers 7 bases. Germline loops: CDR1 LNHDA, CDR2 SQIVND (reference sequence). The V gene end was trimmed by 6 bases and the J gene end by 4 bases; junction bases not matched to a gene: 8. The length of the CDR3 is 15 residues.

The V gene is TRBV5-1, the J gene TRBJ2-7, with TRBD1 identical over 8 bases. CDR1 and CDR2 from the germline V gene are SGHRS and YFSETQ. This CDR3 has 16 amino acids. V gave up 4 bases and J gave up 3 bases; unmatched junction bases: 12. The CDR3 DNA reads as TGCGCCAGCAGCCAAGGGTCGGGACAGGACTTCTACGAGCAGTACTTC. Its translation: CASSQGSGQDFYEQYF.

This clone has only one observation. The chain joins TRBV27 to TRBJ2-5; D uncertain. Germline V lookup: CDR1 MNHEY, CDR2 SMNVEV (reference sequence). Trimming left V 1 base short and J 4 bases short, with 10 bases between. This CDR3 comprises 14 residues. The CDR3 nucleotides read TGTGCCAGCAGTTTATTAAGGTCGGGAGAGACCCAGTACTTC. It codes for CASSLLRSGETQYF.